The 13 T cell receptor beta chains given below trace back to one sample, sequenced in a study of control samples from healthy donors and cancer patients. Sequencing used immunoSEQ multiplex PCR; TCRdb keeps in-frame clones, though not all of them. This sample has about 160,000 clones, with about 94% found just once. The sequencing sample was made of blood. The origin of the receptors is a woman aged 40 to 50 in good health.

This chain links TRBV6-6 with TRBJ2-5; no clear D gene. This CDR3 is 12 amino acids long. The V end lost 4 bases, the J end lost 7 bases, and 10 bases lay between the germline ends. CDR1 is MNHNY and CDR2 is SVGAGI in the germline V gene (reference sequence). CDR3: CASSSGVVTQYF. The CDR3, as DNA: TGTGCCAGCAGTTCAGGCGTTGTGACCCAGTACTTC.

This chain links TRBV15 with TRBJ1-1; D not resolved. Trimming removed 1 base at V and 2 bases at J, with 14 bases between. The CDR3 length is 16 residues. CDR1 is LNHNV and CDR2 is YYDKDF in the germline V gene (reference sequence). In DNA form, the CDR3 reads TGTGCCACCAGCAGAGTACGGAGTCTTTTAAACACTGAAGCTTTCTTT. The encoded protein is CATSRVRSLLNTEAFF.

In its sample, this clone was seen a few times. The chain couples TRBV5-6 to TRBJ1-3; 8 bases are a match to TRBD1. CDR3 length equals 17 residues. The J segment lost 0 bases and the V segment lost 6 bases, leaving 11 bases of the junction unmatched. Germline CDR1 SGHDT, CDR2 YYEEEE. The CDR3 spells CASTLLDRVYSGNTIYF. The CDR3 DNA reads as TGTGCCAGCACCCTCCTGGACAGGGTTTACTCTGGAAACACCATATATTTT.

The chain joins TRBV7-9 to TRBJ1-6; maybe TRBD1 (5 bases). The CDR3 extends over 17 amino acids. Trimming stripped 5 bases from V and 5 bases from J, with 19 bases between. CDR1 SEHNR and CDR2 FQNEAQ come from the germline V gene (reference sequence). The CDR3 loop is CASSPAASTDDNSPLHF. As DNA, the CDR3 is TGTGCCAGCAGCCCTGCCGCCTCGACAGACGATAATTCACCCCTCCACTTT.

The rearrangement joins TRBV6-2 or TRBV6-3 to TRBJ2-4, with TRBD1 as a possible D gene (6 bases). V shed 6 bases and J shed 9 bases, with 18 bases lying between them. This CDR3 spans 14 amino acids. Germline assignment: CDR1 MNHEY and CDR2 SVGEGT. CDR3 nucleotide sequence: TGTGCCAGCAGCCTCGGGACACTTCGAGGCATTCAGTACTTC. This gives the protein CASSLGTLRGIQYF.

The J gene is TRBJ1-5, the V gene TRBV2, with 7 bases aligning to TRBD1. V was pared by 5 bases and J by 4 bases, with 5 bases of the junction left unmatched. The germline gives CDR1 SNHLY, CDR2 FYNNEI. The CDR3 sequence is 14 residues long. The chain's CDR3 is CASSLDRQNQPQHF. The CDR3, as DNA: TGTGCCAGCAGTCTGGACAGGCAAAATCAGCCCCAGCATTTT.

This clone occurred once. The V and J genes are TRBV9 and TRBJ2-7; 7 bases line up with TRBD1. The CDR3 runs 14 residues. In germline, CDR1 is SGDLS, CDR2 YYNGEE. The J segment lost 1 base and the V segment lost 8 bases, leaving 9 bases of the junction unmatched. In nucleotides, the CDR3 is TGTGCCAGTGGTGTGGGGGACAGATCCTACGAGCAGTACTTC. The encoded protein is CASGVGDRSYEQYF.

The chain has TRBV2 and TRBJ1-5; D is unclear. The V gene's germline CDR1 is SNHLY and CDR2 FYNNEI. The germline V and J ends were trimmed by 4 bases and 3 bases, with 4 bases remaining between them. The CDR3 totals 12 residues. CDR3 amino acids: CASSGDNQPQHF. The CDR3 DNA reads TGTGCCAGCAGTGGGGACAATCAGCCCCAGCATTTT.

The chain uses TRBV27 and TRBJ2-3; D is possibly TRBD1 or TRBD2 (5 bases each). The CDR3 totals 16 residues. The V end was cut by 7 bases, the J end by 1 base, with 18 bases between. CDR1 MNHEY and CDR2 SMNVEV come from the germline V gene (reference sequence). The DNA of the CDR3 is TGTGCCAGCACGCCTCGGGGCGGAGTACGCACAGATACGCAGTATTTT. Translating it yields CASTPRGGVRTDTQYF.

The CDR3 coding sequence is TGCGCCAGCAGTCTGTTCGGCCGCAACACTGAAGCTTTCTTT. It codes for CASSLFGRNTEAFF. The rearrangement links TRBV23-1 to TRBJ1-1; no definite D call. TRBV23-1 is an ORF; its function is uncertain. The CDR3 length is 14 residues. The germline V and J ends were trimmed by 4 bases and 2 bases, with 11 bases remaining between them.

This chain uses TRBV5-8 with TRBJ2-2, with 7 bases that match TRBD1. Germline CDR1 SGHTS, CDR2 YDEGEE. The V segment lost 4 bases and the J segment 4 bases; nucleotides outside the gene matches: 4. CDR3 size: 14 residues. The CDR3 region has the DNA TGTGCCAGCAGCATACGACAGGGCACCGGGGAGCTGTTTTTT. Amino acids: CASSIRQGTGELFF.

This rearrangement joins TRBV19 to TRBJ2-5, with D maybe TRBD1 (6 bases). The ends were cut back, 3 bases at V and 3 bases at J, with 11 bases in the middle. The CDR3 is made up of 14 amino acids. Germline CDR1 is LNHDA and CDR2 is SQIVND (reference sequence). The CDR3 DNA follows: TGTGCCAGTAGTATTGGACAGCCTGAAGAGACCCAGTACTTC. Its translation is CASSIGQPEETQYF.

J is TRBJ1-4 and V is TRBV9; TRBD1 matches 9 bases. This CDR3 contains 14 residues. Germline trimming cut 4 bases from V and 8 bases from J; bases unmatched to any gene: 6. Germline CDR1 is SGDLS and CDR2 is YYNGEE. CDR3 DNA: TGTGCCAGCAGCCCCGGACAGGGGTGGGAAAAACTGTTTTTT. This encodes CASSPGQGWEKLFF.